What follows are 15 T cell receptor beta chains derived from one specimen sequenced in a study of cytomegalovirus exposure and HLA in healthy donors. Sequenced by immunoSEQ multiplex PCR; TCRdb stores in-frame clones only, minus some. The sample has 250,000 to 400,000 clones; approximately 86% are singletons. The sequencing sample was made of PBMCs. These receptors came from a man between 25 and 39 years old in good health and CMV-seronegative.

This clone was seen only once. The chain has TRBV27 and TRBJ2-7, with 10 positions matching TRBD2. Losses at the gene ends were 1 base for V and 3 bases for J; bases not matched to a gene: 3. The CDR3 is made up of 15 amino acids. CDR1 MNHEY and CDR2 SMNVEV come from the germline V gene (reference sequence). In DNA form, the CDR3 reads TGTGCCAGCAGTTTATGGGCTAGCGGGGGCTACGAGCAGTACTTC. This sequence encodes CASSLWASGGYEQYF.

V usage is TRBV19 and J usage is TRBJ2-7, with TRBD1 matching over 7 bases. After removal of 4 bases from V and 5 bases from J, the junction contained 8 bases not matched to a gene. CDR1 and CDR2 (germline): LNHDA, SQIVND (reference sequence). This CDR3 is built from 14 residues. The CDR3 reads CASSRRQGFDEQYF. The CDR3, as DNA: TGTGCCAGTAGTAGGCGACAGGGTTTCGACGAGCAGTACTTC.

The rearrangement uses TRBV6-5 and TRBJ1-1, with D possibly matching TRBD1 (5 bases). Looked up from germline, CDR1 is MNHEY and CDR2 is SVGAGI. This CDR3 contains 14 residues. The V and J ends lost 5 bases and 1 base respectively, with 11 bases between them. The CDR3 nucleotides are TGTGCCAGCAGTCCCCAGGGTAGGAACACTGAAGCTTTCTTT. It encodes CASSPQGRNTEAFF.

Here the CDR3 DNA reads TGTGCCAGCAGTCCATCGGACTGGGGAGGGGCCTACGAGCAGTACTTC. The encoded protein is CASSPSDWGGAYEQYF. The chain links TRBV27 to TRBJ2-7; 7 nucleotides line up with TRBD2. Per the germline V gene, CDR1 is MNHEY and CDR2 is SMNVEV (reference sequence). The CDR3 spans 16 residues. The trim removed 5 bases at V and 2 bases at J, leaving 12 bases unmatched.

The chain couples TRBV6-1 to TRBJ1-1; TRBD1 matches at 7 bases. The CDR3 contains 13 residues. V lost 5 bases to trimming and J lost 3 bases; unmatched junction nucleotides: 3. Germline lookup yields CDR1 MNHNS and CDR2 SASEGT. CDR3 sequence: CASSLDRDTEAFF. The CDR3 DNA follows: TGTGCCAGCAGTCTCGACAGGGACACTGAAGCTTTCTTT.

V gene TRBV29-1 combines with J gene TRBJ2-2, with TRBD2 identical over 8 bases. The germline V gene encodes CDR1 SQVTM and CDR2 ANQGSEA. The CDR3 is 15 residues long. J lost 6 bases, V lost 6 bases, and 12 bases had no gene match. In nucleotides, the CDR3 is TGCAGCGTGCCCCACGGGGGGGGGATGGCCGGGGAGCTGTTTTTT. Its translation is CSVPHGGGMAGELFF.

The V and J genes are TRBV2 and TRBJ2-1; a weak D match, TRBD2 (5 bases). The CDR3 loop spans 15 amino acids. V dropped 4 bases and J dropped 6 bases, with 16 bases sitting between them. The germline gives CDR1 SNHLY, CDR2 FYNNEI. DNA for the CDR3: TGTGCCAGCAGTGTCCATAGCGTTAATGGCAATGAGCAGTTCTTC. Its translation is CASSVHSVNGNEQFF.

This clone was seen a single time. The CDR3 nucleotides are TGTGCCAGCAGCTTACGGACAGGGGATGAAAAACTGTTTTTT. Its translation: CASSLRTGDEKLFF. V gene TRBV7-2 combines with J gene TRBJ1-4, with TRBD1 matching over 9 bases. The CDR3 covers 14 residues. J was trimmed by 6 bases and V by 2 bases; bases with no gene match: 1. In germline, CDR1 is SGHTA, CDR2 FQGNSA.

The V and J genes are TRBV7-2 and TRBJ1-4, with TRBD1 identical over 8 bases. With 2 bases clipped from V and 2 bases from J, the junction kept 1 base outside the gene matches. The germline CDR1 and CDR2 sequences are SGHTA and FQGNSA. This CDR3 comprises 15 residues. CDR3 protein: CASSLYRGTNEKLFF. Written as DNA, the CDR3 is TGTGCCAGCAGCTTATACAGGGGGACTAATGAAAAACTGTTTTTT.

The J gene is TRBJ1-3, the V gene TRBV27, with no clear D. This CDR3 spans 14 amino acids. CDR1 MNHEY and CDR2 SMNVEV come from the germline V gene (reference sequence). V dropped 6 bases and J dropped 0 bases, with 9 bases sitting between them. The CDR3 region has the DNA TGTGCCAGCAGCCATCAAGCCTCTGGAAACACCATATATTTT. This sequence encodes CASSHQASGNTIYF.

J is TRBJ1-2 and V is TRBV5-1, with 7 bases fitting TRBD1. V was pared by 4 bases and J by 0 bases, with 3 bases of the junction left unmatched. The germline V gene encodes CDR1 SGHRS and CDR2 YFSETQ. The CDR3 runs to 14 residues. CDR3 sequence reads: CASSRGTANYGYTF. CDR3 nucleotides: TGCGCCAGCAGCCGTGGGACAGCTAACTATGGCTACACCTTC.

This chain connects TRBV25-1 to TRBJ2-5; D is perhaps TRBD1 (5 bases). Trimming cost V 4 bases and J 4 bases, with 16 bases left between them. This CDR3 has 15 amino acids. The V gene's germline CDR1 is MGHDK and CDR2 SYGVNS. The CDR3 DNA reads as TGTGCCAGCAGTGGGGGCGGCAGGTCGTCAGAGACCCAGTACTTC. It encodes CASSGGGRSSETQYF.

Concerning this clone: The sample carries other DNA sequences with the same CDR3. The CDR3 DNA sequence: TGCGCCAGCAGCCAAGACCGAGGTAGCAATCAGCCCCAGCATTTT. Its protein product is CASSQDRGSNQPQHF. The chain uses TRBV4-1 and TRBJ1-5; D remains ambiguous. CDR3 length: 15 residues. Trimming removed 0 bases at V and 0 bases at J, with 6 bases between. The V gene's germline CDR1 is MGHRA and CDR2 YSYEKL.

This sequence joins TRBV18 and TRBJ2-5, with 7 bases that match TRBD1. The germline CDR1 and CDR2 sequences are KGHSH and LQKENI. This CDR3 spans 17 amino acids. Trimming cost V 1 base and J 0 bases; bases outside gene matches: 8. DNA for the CDR3: TGTGCCAGCTCACCACGGCGAGGGACAGTTTACCAAGAGACCCAGTACTTC. Translating gives CASSPRRGTVYQETQYF.

The sample holds one count of this clone. The V gene is TRBV12-5, the J gene TRBJ2-5; 9 positions agree with TRBD1. V lost 3 bases, J lost 8 bases, and 7 bases stayed unmatched. Per the germline V gene, CDR1 is LGHNT and CDR2 is FRNRAP. The CDR3 has 14 residues. The CDR3 region is CASGFPGQGGTQYF. Here the CDR3 DNA reads TGTGCTAGTGGTTTCCCGGGACAGGGAGGTACCCAGTACTTC. Full variable domain (rest looked up from reference TRBV12-5 and TRBJ2-5): DARVTQTPRHKVTEMGQEVTMRCQPILGHNTVFWYRQTMMQGLELLAYFRNRAPLDDSGMPKDRFSAEMPDATLATLKIQPSEPRDSAVYFCASGFPGQGGTQYFGPGTRLLVL.